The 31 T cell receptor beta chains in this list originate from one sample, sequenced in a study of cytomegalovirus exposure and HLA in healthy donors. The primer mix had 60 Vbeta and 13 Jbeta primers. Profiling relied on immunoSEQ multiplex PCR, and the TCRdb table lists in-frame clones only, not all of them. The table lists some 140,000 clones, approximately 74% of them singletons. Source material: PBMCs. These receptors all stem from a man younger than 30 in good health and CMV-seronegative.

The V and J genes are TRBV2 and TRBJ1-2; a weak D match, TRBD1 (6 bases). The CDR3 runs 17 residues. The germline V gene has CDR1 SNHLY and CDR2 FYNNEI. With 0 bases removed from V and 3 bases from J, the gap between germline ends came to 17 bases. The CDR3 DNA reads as TGTGCCAGCAGTGAAGCGCTTATGGACAGAATATACTATGGCTACACCTTC. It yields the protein CASSEALMDRIYYGYTF. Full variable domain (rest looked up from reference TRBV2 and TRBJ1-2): EPEVTQTPSHQVTQMGQEVILRCVPISNHLYFYWYRQILGQKVEFLVSFYNNEISEKSEIFDDQFSVERPDGSNFTLKIRSTKLEDSAMYFCASSEALMDRIYYGYTFGSGTRLTVV.

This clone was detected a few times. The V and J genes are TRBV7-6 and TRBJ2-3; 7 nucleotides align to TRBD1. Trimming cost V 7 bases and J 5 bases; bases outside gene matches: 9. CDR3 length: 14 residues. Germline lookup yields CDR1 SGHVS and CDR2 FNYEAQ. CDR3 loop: CASTRTGFGDTQYF. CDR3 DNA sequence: TGTGCCAGCACGCGGACAGGTTTTGGAGATACGCAGTATTTT.

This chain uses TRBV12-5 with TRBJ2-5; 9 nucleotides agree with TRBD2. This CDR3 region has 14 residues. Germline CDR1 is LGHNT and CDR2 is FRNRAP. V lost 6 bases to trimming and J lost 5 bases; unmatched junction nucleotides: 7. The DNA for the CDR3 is TGTGCTAGTGGACTTGGACTAGCGCAGGAGACCCAGTACTTC. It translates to CASGLGLAQETQYF.

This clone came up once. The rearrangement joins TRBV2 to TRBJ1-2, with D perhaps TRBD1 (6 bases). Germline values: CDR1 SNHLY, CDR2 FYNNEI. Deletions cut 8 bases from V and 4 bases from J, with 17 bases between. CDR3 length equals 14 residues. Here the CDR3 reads CASVWYRATYGYTF. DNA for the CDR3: TGTGCCAGCGTCTGGTACAGGGCAACCTATGGCTACACCTTC.

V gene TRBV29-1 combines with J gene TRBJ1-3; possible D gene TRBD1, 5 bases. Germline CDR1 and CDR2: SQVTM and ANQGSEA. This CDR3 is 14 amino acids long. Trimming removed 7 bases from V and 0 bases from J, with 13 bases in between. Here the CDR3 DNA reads TGCAGCGCTAGTAGCGGACACTCTGGAAACACCATATATTTT. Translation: CSASSGHSGNTIYF.

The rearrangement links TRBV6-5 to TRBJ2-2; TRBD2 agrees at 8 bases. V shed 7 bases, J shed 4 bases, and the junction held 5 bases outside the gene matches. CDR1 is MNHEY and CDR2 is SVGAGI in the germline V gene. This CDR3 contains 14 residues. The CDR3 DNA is TGTGCCAGCACCTTAGCGGGATCCACCGGGGAGCTGTTTTTT. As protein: CASTLAGSTGELFF.

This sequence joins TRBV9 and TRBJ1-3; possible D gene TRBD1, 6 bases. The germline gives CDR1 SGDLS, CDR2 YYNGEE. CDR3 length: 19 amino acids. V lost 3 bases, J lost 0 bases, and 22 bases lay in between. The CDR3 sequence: CASSEGGGTAGNSGNTIYF. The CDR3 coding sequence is TGTGCCAGCAGCGAGGGAGGGGGGACGGCGGGAAACTCTGGAAACACCATATATTTT.

The chain's CDR3 is CFLWGRNSPLHF. CDR3 nucleotides: TGTTTCCTATGGGGGAGGAATTCACCCCTCCACTTT. The chain uses TRBV21-1 and TRBJ1-6. TRBV21-1 is an annotated pseudogene. The CDR3 is 12 residues long.

The CDR3 here is CASSERGYSTDTQYF. The CDR3 DNA follows: TGTGCCAGCAGTGAAAGGGGGTATTCCACAGATACGCAGTATTTT. This rearrangement joins TRBV25-1 to TRBJ2-3; weak D call: TRBD1 (6 bases). The CDR3 has 15 amino acids. Germline CDR1 MGHDK, CDR2 SYGVNS. Trimming shortened V by 2 bases and J by 2 bases, and 11 bases separated the two germline ends.

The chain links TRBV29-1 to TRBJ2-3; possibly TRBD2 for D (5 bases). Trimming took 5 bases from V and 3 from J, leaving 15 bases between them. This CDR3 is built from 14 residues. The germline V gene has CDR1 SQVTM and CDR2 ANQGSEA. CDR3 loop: CSVLRGVGTDTQYF. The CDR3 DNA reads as TGCAGCGTTCTACGGGGAGTGGGGACAGATACGCAGTATTTT.

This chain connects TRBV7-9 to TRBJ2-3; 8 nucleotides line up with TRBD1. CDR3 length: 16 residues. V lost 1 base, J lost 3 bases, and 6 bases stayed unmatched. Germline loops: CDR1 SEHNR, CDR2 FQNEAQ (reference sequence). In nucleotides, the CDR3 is TGTGCCAGCAGCTTAGGTCAGGGGGCAGGGACAGATACGCAGTATTTT. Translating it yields CASSLGQGAGTDTQYF.

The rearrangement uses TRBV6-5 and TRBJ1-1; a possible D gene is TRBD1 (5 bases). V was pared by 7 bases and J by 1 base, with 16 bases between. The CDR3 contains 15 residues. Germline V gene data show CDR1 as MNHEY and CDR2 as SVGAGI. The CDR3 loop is CASNPLGGWNTEAFF. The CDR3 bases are TGTGCCAGCAATCCCTTGGGGGGTTGGAACACTGAAGCTTTCTTT.

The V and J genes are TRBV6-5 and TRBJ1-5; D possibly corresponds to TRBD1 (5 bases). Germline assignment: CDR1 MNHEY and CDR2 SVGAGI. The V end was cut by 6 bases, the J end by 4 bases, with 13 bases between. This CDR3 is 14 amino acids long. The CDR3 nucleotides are TGTGCCAGCAGCGAGCAGGGTGGAAATCAGCCCCAGCATTTT. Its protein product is CASSEQGGNQPQHF.

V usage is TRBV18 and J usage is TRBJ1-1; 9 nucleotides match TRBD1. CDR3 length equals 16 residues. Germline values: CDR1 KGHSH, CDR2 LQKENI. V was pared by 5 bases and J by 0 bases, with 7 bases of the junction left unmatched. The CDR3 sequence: CASSAGTGTLNTEAFF. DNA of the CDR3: TGTGCCAGCTCAGCCGGGACAGGGACCTTGAACACTGAAGCTTTCTTT. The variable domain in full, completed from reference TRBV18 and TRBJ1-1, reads NAGVMQNPRHLVRRRGQEARLRCSPMKGHSHVYWYRQLPEEGLKFMVYLQKENIIDESGMPKERFSAEFPKEGPSILRIQQVVRGDSAAYFCASSAGTGTLNTEAFFGQGTRLTVV.

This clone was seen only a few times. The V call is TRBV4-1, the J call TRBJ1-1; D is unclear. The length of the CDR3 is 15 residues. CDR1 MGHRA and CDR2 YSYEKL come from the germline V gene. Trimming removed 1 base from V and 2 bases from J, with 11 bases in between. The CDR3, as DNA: TGCGCCAGCAGCCAAGCACAGACGGAAAACACTGAAGCTTTCTTT. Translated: CASSQAQTENTEAFF.

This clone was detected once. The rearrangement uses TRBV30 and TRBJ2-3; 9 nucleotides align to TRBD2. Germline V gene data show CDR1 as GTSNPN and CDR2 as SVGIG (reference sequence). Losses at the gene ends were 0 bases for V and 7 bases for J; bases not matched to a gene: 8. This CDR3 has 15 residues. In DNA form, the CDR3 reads TGTGCCTGGAGTGTACAGGCGGGGGGGCCTTATACGCAGTATTTT. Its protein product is CAWSVQAGGPYTQYF.

As DNA, the CDR3 is TGCGCCAGCAGTCAATGGGGAATTAAACCCCAGGGTATCATGTCAACTAATGAAAAACTGTTTTTT. Its protein is CASSQWGIKPQGIMSTNEKLFF. V and J are TRBV23-1 and TRBJ1-4, with D maybe TRBD1 (5 bases). TRBV23-1 is annotated as an ORF whose role is uncertain. Between the trimmed V and J ends, which lost 1 base and 0 bases, there was a span of 27 bases. The CDR3 is 22 residues long.

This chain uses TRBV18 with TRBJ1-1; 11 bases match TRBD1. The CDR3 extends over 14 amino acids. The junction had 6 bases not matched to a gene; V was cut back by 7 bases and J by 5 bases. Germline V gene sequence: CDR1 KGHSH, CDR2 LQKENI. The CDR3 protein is CASLRDRGGTEAFF. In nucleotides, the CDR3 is TGTGCCAGCTTAAGGGACAGGGGGGGGACTGAAGCTTTCTTT.

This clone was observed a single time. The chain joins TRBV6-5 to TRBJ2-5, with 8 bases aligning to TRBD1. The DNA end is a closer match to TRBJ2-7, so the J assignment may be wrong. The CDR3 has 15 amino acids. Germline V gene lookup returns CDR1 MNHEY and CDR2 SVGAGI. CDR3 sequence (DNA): TGTGCCAGCACTCATACCGGGACAGGATGGTACGAGCAGTACTTC. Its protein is CASTHTGTGWYEQYF.

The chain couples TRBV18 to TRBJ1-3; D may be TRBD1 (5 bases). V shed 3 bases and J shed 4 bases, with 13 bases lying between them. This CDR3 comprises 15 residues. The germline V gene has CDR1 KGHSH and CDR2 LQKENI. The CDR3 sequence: CASSPTTEPGNTIYF. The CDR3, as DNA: TGTGCCAGCTCACCGACGACAGAGCCAGGAAACACCATATATTTT. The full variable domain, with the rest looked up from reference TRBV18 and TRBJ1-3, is NAGVMQNPRHLVRRRGQEARLRCSPMKGHSHVYWYRQLPEEGLKFMVYLQKENIIDESGMPKERFSAEFPKEGPSILRIQQVVRGDSAAYFCASSPTTEPGNTIYFGEGSWLTVV.

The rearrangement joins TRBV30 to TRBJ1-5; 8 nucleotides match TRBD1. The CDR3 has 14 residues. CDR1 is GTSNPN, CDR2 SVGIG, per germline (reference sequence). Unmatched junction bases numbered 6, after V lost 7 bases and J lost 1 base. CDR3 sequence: CASGQGTSNQPQHF. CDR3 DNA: TGTGCCTCAGGACAGGGTACGAGCAATCAGCCCCAGCATTTT.

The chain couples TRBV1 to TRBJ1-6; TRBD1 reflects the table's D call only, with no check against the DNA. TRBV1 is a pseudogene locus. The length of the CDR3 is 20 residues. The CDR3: CTSSQDGGQGARSYNSPLHF. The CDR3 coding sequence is TGCACCAGCAGCCAAGATGGAGGACAGGGGGCGAGGTCCTATAATTCACCCCTCCACTTT.

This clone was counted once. The CDR3 DNA sequence: TGTGCCACCAGCAGAGTGGGCGGGACCTCCTTCTACGAGCAGTACGTC. Protein: CATSRVGGTSFYEQYV. The genes are TRBV15 and TRBJ2-7; perhaps TRBD2 as D (6 bases). CDR1 is LNHNV and CDR2 is YYDKDF in the germline V gene (reference sequence). CDR3 length: 16 amino acids. Between the trimmed V and J ends, which lost 1 base and 3 bases, there was a span of 16 bases.

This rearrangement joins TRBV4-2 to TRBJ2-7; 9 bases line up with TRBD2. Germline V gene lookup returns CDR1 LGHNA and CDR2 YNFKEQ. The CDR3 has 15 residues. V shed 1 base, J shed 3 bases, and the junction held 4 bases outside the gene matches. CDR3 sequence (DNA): TGTGCCAGCAGCCAAGGTAGCGGGGGCTTCTACGAGCAGTACTTC. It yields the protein CASSQGSGGFYEQYF.

The CDR3 region has the DNA TGTGCCAGCAGCTACGATACGGGGGGGCTGGATACGCAGTATTTT. This gives the protein CASSYDTGGLDTQYF. The rearrangement joins TRBV7-2 to TRBJ2-3, with 8 bases matching TRBD2. Germline V CDR1 and CDR2: SGHTA, FQGNSA. J gave up 6 bases and V 4 bases, and 9 bases lay outside the gene matches. The CDR3 loop spans 15 amino acids.

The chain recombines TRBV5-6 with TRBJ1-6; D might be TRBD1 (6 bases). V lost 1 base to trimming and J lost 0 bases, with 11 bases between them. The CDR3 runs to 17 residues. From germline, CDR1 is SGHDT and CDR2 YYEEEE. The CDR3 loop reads CASSLRGGRSYNSPLHF. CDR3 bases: TGTGCCAGCAGCTTGCGAGGGGGTCGCTCCTATAATTCACCCCTCCACTTT.

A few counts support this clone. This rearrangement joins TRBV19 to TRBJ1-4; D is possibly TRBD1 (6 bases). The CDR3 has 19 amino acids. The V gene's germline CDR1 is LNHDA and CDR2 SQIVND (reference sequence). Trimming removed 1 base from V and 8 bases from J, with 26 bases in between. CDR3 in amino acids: CASSIGATGFDVFPEKLFF. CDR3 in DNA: TGTGCCAGTAGTATAGGGGCCACAGGGTTCGATGTATTCCCGGAAAAACTGTTTTTT.

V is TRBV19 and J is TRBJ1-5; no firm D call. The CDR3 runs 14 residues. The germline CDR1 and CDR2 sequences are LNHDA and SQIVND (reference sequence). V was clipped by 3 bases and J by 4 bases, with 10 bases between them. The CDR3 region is CASSIPWQNQPQHF. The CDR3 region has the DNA TGTGCCAGTAGTATCCCGTGGCAAAATCAGCCCCAGCATTTT. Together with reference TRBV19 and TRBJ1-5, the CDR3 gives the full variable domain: DGGITQSPKYLFRKEGQNVTLSCEQNLNHDAMYWYRQDPGQGLRLIYYSQIVNDFQKGDIAEGYSVSREKKESFPLTVTSAQKNPTAFYLCASSIPWQNQPQHFGDGTRLSIL.

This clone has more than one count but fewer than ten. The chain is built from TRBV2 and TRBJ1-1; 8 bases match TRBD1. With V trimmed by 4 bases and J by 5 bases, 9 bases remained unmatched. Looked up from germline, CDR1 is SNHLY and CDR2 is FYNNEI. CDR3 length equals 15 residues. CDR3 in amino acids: CASSARQGMGTEAFF. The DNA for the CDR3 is TGTGCCAGCAGTGCGCGACAGGGGATGGGGACTGAAGCTTTCTTT.

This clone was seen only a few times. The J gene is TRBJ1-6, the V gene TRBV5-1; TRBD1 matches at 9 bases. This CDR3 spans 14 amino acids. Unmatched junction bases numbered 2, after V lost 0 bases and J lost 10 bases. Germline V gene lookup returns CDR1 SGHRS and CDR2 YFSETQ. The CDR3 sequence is CASSLGGQGSPLHF. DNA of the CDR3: TGCGCCAGCAGCTTGGGGGGACAGGGATCACCCCTCCACTTT.

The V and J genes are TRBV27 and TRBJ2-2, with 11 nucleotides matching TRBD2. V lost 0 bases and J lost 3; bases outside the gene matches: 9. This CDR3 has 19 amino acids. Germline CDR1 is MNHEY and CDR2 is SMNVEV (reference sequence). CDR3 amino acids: CASSLSSGGAWIDTGELFF. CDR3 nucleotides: TGTGCCAGCAGTTTATCTAGCGGGGGGGCCTGGATAGACACCGGGGAGCTGTTTTTT.